This T cell receptor beta chain came from a study of molecular identifiers for immune sequencing clone quantification. Study-level findings and limits: For effector cells, clones above 20 RNA copies held over 97% of molecules; for naive cells, under 1%. The study reportedly detected spiked Jurkat TCR RNA from one cell among around 970,000 naive cells.

This clonotype was found many times. Antigen specificity is unknown. Libraries used about 19,000 to 1,000,000 sorted naive CD8 T cells and 10%, 30% or 50% RNA input. Preparation of the bulk TCR libraries relied on previously described methods and listed TCR primers. From the PCR reads, TCRdb called clonotypes with MiXCR, one entry per CDR3 protein. The table has approximately 630,000 distinct CDR3 sequences, roughly 27% seen once. This CDR3 is 15 amino acids long. Germline assignment: CDR1 MGHRA and CDR2 YSYEKL. V lost 2 bases and J lost 6; bases outside the gene matches: 5. This TCR derives from a human donor in good health. Some libraries in this study had Jurkat cell RNA spiked in. Sequenced material: naive CD8+ T cells from blood, with Jurkat cell RNA spiked in. Subset denoted: FACS-sorted CD8+CD4-CCR7+CD45RA+ naive T cells. The chain has TRBV4-1 and TRBJ2-7; 12 bases are shared with TRBD1. DNA of the CDR3: TGCGCCAGCAGCCAAATGGGACAGGGGGCTTTCGAGCAGTACTTC. Amino acids: CASSQMGQGAFEQYF.